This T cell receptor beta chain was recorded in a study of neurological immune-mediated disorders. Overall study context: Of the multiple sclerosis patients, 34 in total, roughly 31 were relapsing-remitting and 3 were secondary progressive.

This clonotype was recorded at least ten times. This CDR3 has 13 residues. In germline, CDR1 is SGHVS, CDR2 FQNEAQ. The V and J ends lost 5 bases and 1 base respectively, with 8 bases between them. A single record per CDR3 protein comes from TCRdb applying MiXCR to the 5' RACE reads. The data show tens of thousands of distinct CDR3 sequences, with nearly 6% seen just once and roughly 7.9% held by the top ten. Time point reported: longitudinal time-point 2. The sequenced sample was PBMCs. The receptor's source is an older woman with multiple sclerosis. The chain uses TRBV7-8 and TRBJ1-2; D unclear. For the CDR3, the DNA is TGTGCCAGCAGCCACGACAATAACTATGGCTACACCTTC. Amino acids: CASSHDNNYGYTF.